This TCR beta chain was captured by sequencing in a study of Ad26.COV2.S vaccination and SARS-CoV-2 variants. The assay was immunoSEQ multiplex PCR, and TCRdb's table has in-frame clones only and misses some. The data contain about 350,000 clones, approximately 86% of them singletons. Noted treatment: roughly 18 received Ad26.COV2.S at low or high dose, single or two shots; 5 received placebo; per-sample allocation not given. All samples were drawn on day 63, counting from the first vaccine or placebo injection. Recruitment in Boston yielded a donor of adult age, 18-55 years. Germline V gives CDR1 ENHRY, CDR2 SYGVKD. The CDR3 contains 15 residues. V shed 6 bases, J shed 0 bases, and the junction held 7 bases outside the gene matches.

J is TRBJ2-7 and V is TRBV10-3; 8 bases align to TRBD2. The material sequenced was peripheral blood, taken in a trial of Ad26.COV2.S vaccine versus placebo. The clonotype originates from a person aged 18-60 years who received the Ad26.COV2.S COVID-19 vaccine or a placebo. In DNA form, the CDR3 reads TGTGCCATCAGGAGCCGGGGGGGTCCCTCCTACGAGCAGTACTTC. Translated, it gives CAIRSRGGPSYEQYF.